Listed here are 6 T cell receptor beta chains from one sample, sequenced in a study of T cell responses to AZD1222 COVID-19 vaccine. Sequencing used immunoSEQ multiplex PCR; TCRdb keeps in-frame clones, though not all of them. The data contain 60,000 to 75,000 clones, approximately 85% of them singletons. Specimen: peripheral blood, collected on day 0 of AZD1222 vaccination. Source of these receptors: an adult in good health.

This CDR3 is CASSLGASYEQYF. The CDR3, as DNA: TGCGCCAGCAGCTTAGGGGCCTCCTACGAGCAGTACTTC. V gene TRBV5-1 combines with J gene TRBJ2-7, with TRBD1 as a possible D gene (5 bases). The CDR3 sequence is 13 residues long. V shed 2 bases and J shed 0 bases, with 6 bases lying between them. Germline CDR1 reads SGHRS; CDR2 reads YFSETQ. The complete variable domain, with remaining parts taken from reference TRBV5-1 and TRBJ2-7, reads KAGVTQTPRYLIKTRGQQVTLSCSPISGHRSVSWYQQTPGQGLQFLFEYFSETQRNKGNFPGRFSGRQFSNSRSEMNVSTLELGDSALYLCASSLGASYEQYFGPGTRLTVT.

This chain joins TRBV18 and TRBJ1-1; no definite D call. The V gene lost 2 bases and the J gene lost 0 bases, with 4 bases spanning the gap. The CDR3 spans 13 residues. CDR1 is KGHSH and CDR2 is LQKENI in the germline V gene. This CDR3 is CASSPKVNTEAFF. The CDR3 nucleotides are TGTGCCAGCTCACCAAAAGTGAACACTGAAGCTTTCTTT.

V is TRBV6-1 and J is TRBJ2-1; 14 nucleotides align to TRBD2. The CDR3 runs to 16 residues. V was clipped by 1 base and J by 8 bases; unmatched bases: 4. Germline-derived CDR1 and CDR2 are MNHNS and SASEGT. CDR3 sequence: CASSEGTSGGRYEQFF. The DNA of the CDR3 is TGTGCCAGCAGTGAAGGGACTAGCGGGGGGAGGTATGAGCAGTTCTTC.

This clone was seen only a few times. The chain carries TRBV9 and TRBJ1-2, with 10 nucleotides matching TRBD1. V shed 0 bases, J shed 8 bases, and the junction held 7 bases outside the gene matches. Per germline, CDR1 SGDLS and CDR2 YYNGEE. There are 15 residues in the CDR3. CDR3 in DNA: TGTGCCAGCAGCGTAGTTGGGACAGGGGCTGACGGCTACACCTTC. This gives the protein CASSVVGTGADGYTF.

The genes are TRBV9 and TRBJ1-1; TRBD1 matches at 7 bases. CDR3 size: 13 residues. Per germline, CDR1 SGDLS and CDR2 YYNGEE. V shed 4 bases, J shed 8 bases, and the junction held 8 bases outside the gene matches. In nucleotides, the CDR3 is TGTGCCAGCAGCCTTCATCCGGGACAGGAAGCTTTCTTT. It is translated as CASSLHPGQEAFF.

In this sample, this clone turned up once. J is TRBJ1-6 and V is TRBV5-1, with D possibly being TRBD1 (6 bases). The CDR3 runs 14 residues. Germline lookup yields CDR1 SGHRS and CDR2 YFSETQ. The ends were cut back, 4 bases at V and 7 bases at J, with 12 bases in the middle. CDR3 DNA sequence: TGCGCCAGCAGCCCTGGGGGGGCCAATTCACCCCTCCACTTT. This codes for CASSPGGANSPLHF.